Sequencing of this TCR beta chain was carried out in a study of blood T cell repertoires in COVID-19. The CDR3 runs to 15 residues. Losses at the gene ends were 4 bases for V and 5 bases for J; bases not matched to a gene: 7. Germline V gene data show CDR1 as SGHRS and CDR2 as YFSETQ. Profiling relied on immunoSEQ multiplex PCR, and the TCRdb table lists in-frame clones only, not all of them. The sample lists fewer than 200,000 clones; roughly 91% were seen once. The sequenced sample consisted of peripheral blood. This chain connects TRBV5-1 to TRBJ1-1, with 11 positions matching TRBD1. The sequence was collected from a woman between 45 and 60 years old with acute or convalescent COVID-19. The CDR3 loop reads CASSPGQGASTEAFF. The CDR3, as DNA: TGCGCCAGCAGCCCAGGACAGGGGGCATCTACTGAAGCTTTCTTT.